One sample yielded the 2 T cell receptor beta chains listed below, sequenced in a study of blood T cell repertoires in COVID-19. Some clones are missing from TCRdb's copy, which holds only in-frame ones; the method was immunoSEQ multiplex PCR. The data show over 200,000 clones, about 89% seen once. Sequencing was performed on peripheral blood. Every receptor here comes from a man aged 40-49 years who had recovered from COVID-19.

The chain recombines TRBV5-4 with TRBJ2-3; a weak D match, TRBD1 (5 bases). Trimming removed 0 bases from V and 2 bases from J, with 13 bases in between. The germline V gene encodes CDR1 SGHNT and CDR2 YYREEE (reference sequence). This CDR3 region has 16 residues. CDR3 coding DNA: TGTGCCAGCAGCTTGGACAGGACCGGATCCACAGATACGCAGTATTTT. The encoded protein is CASSLDRTGSTDTQYF. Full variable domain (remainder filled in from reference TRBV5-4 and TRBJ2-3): ETGVTQSPTHLIKTRGQQVTLRCSSQSGHNTVSWYQQALGQGPQFIFQYYREEENGRGNFPPRFSGLQFPNYSSELNVNALELDDSALYLCASSLDRTGSTDTQYFGPGTRLTVL.

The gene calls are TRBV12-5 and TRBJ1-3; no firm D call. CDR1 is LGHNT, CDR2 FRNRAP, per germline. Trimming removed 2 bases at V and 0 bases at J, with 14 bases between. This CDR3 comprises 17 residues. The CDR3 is CASGLSAAVLSGNTIYF. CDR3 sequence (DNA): TGTGCTAGTGGTTTGTCCGCCGCAGTCCTCTCTGGAAACACCATATATTTT.